Below are 9 T cell receptor beta chains sequenced from a single sample in a study of cytomegalovirus exposure and HLA in healthy donors. PCR primers comprised 60 Vbeta and 13 Jbeta primers. Only in-frame clones appear in the TCRdb table, and some are missing; sequencing was by immunoSEQ multiplex PCR. Altogether under 200,000 clones are present, over 70% being singletons, with the ten largest covering about 3.1%. Sequences were obtained from PBMCs. These receptors were obtained from a woman between 50 and 59 years old in good health and CMV-seropositive.

The chain couples TRBV5-1 to TRBJ1-1; TRBD1 is a possible D gene (5 bases). Trimming removed 3 bases at V and 1 base at J, with 19 bases between. Germline CDR1 SGHRS, CDR2 YFSETQ. This CDR3 is 17 amino acids long. The CDR3 sequence: CASSWGVFGVGNTEAFF. The CDR3 DNA reads TGCGCCAGCAGCTGGGGGGTTTTTGGCGTGGGGAACACTGAAGCTTTCTTT.

The gene calls are TRBV7-2 and TRBJ1-1, with D unclear. Per the germline V gene, CDR1 is SGHTA and CDR2 is FQGNSA. Trimming cost V 2 bases and J 6 bases, with 13 bases left between them. CDR3 length equals 14 residues. CDR3 DNA sequence: TGTGCCAGCAGCTTAAACTACGGCGCGGCTGAAGCTTTCTTT. It translates to CASSLNYGAAEAFF.

This clone was recorded many times. CDR3 bases: TGTGCCAGCAGCTCGCCGGGACAGGCTACGGTTGGCTACACCTTC. It yields the protein CASSSPGQATVGYTF. The chain has TRBV5-4 and TRBJ1-2; TRBD1 agrees at 8 bases. The length of the CDR3 is 15 residues. Germline lookup yields CDR1 SGHNT and CDR2 YYREEE (reference sequence). The trim removed 3 bases at V and 7 bases at J, leaving 11 bases unmatched. Supplemented by reference TRBV5-4 and TRBJ1-2, the full variable domain reads ETGVTQSPTHLIKTRGQQVTLRCSSQSGHNTVSWYQQALGQGPQFIFQYYREEENGRGNFPPRFSGLQFPNYSSELNVNALELDDSALYLCASSSPGQATVGYTFGSGTRLTVV.

The J gene is TRBJ2-3, the V gene TRBV4-2, with D possibly matching TRBD2 (6 bases). Trimming left V 3 bases short and J 0 bases short, with 10 bases between. This CDR3 has 15 amino acids. Per germline, CDR1 LGHNA and CDR2 YNFKEQ. The CDR3 DNA is TGTGCCAGCAGCCAGGGGAGGCGGAGCACAGATACGCAGTATTTT. Its translation: CASSQGRRSTDTQYF.

The rearrangement uses TRBV25-1 and TRBJ2-2, with TRBD2 as a possible D gene (6 bases). Germline values: CDR1 MGHDK, CDR2 SYGVNS. The CDR3 is made up of 14 amino acids. Deletions cut 8 bases from V and 8 bases from J, with 18 bases between. The CDR3 region is CASSPSGYPGELFF. CDR3 coding DNA: TGTGCCAGCTCTCCCAGCGGGTACCCTGGGGAGCTGTTTTTT.

The chain uses TRBV28 and TRBJ2-7; 12 nucleotides align to TRBD2. The V and J ends lost 6 bases and 1 base, in that order; junction bases with no gene match: 10. The CDR3 spans 17 residues. Germline V lookup: CDR1 MDHEN, CDR2 SYDVKM. CDR3 sequence reads: CASRRLAGEGLSYEQYF. CDR3 nucleotide sequence: TGTGCCAGCAGGAGACTAGCGGGAGAAGGGTTATCCTACGAGCAGTACTTC.

This clone was observed a few times. The rearrangement joins TRBV6-1 to TRBJ2-7, with 10 bases fitting TRBD1. CDR3 size: 15 residues. Germline lookup yields CDR1 MNHNS and CDR2 SASEGT. J was trimmed by 4 bases and V by 4 bases; bases with no gene match: 7. The chain's CDR3 is CASSASTGGNYEQYF. The CDR3 bases are TGTGCCAGCAGTGCCTCGACAGGGGGCAATTACGAGCAGTACTTC.

This chain connects TRBV30 to TRBJ1-4; 7 bases match TRBD1. Germline V CDR1 and CDR2: GTSNPN, SVGIG (reference sequence). Unmatched junction bases numbered 8, after V lost 3 bases and J lost 4 bases. The CDR3 has 15 residues. The CDR3: CAWRDRRTYNEKLFF. The CDR3 DNA is TGTGCCTGGAGGGACAGGAGAACATATAATGAAAAACTGTTTTTT.

The chain employs TRBV6-5 and TRBJ1-1; a weak D match, TRBD1 (6 bases). Between the trimmed V and J ends, which lost 5 bases and 0 bases, there was a span of 10 bases. This CDR3 has 14 amino acids. In germline, CDR1 is MNHEY, CDR2 SVGAGI. CDR3 residues: CASSRGSLNTEAFF. CDR3 bases: TGTGCCAGCAGTAGGGGGAGCCTGAACACTGAAGCTTTCTTT.